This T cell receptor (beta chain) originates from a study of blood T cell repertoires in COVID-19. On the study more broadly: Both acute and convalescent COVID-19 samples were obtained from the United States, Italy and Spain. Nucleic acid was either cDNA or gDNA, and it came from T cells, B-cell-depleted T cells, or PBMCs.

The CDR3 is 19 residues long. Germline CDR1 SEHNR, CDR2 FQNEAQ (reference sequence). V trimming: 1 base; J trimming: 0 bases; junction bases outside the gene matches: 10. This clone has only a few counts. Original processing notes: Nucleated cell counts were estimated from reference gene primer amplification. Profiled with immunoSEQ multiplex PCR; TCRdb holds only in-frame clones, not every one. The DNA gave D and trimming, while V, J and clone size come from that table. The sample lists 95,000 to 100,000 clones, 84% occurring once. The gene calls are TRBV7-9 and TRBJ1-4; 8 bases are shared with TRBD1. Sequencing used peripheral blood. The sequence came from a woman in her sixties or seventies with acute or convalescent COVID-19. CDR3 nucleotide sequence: TGTGCCAGCAGCTTAGGACAGGGGTCTTTTCCTGCAACTAATGAAAAACTGTTTTTT. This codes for CASSLGQGSFPATNEKLFF.